This T cell receptor beta chain was sequenced for a study of T cells in Graves' hyperthyroidism and ophthalmopathy. Study outcomes and limitations: Most expanded thyroid clonotypes above 0.001 also appeared in blood.

RNA transcripts served as the template for amplifying TCR beta CDR3 regions. The HTBI primer set was used in a first-round RT-PCR of the TCR CDR3. TCRdb passed the multiplex PCR reads through MiXCR, listing each CDR3 protein once. The sample consists of 500,000 to 600,000 distinct CDR3 sequences, nearly 20% of them appearing once. The study left out patients who had uncontrolled infection, other autoimmune disease, pregnancy or lactation. Diagnosis relied on clinical symptoms, serum thyroxine and TRAb, thyroid ultrasound and orbital computed tomography. In the case of this clonotype: Its antigen is not identified.

V shed 4 bases, J shed 2 bases, and the junction held 8 bases outside the gene matches. The CDR3 runs to 15 residues. Per germline, CDR1 ENHRY and CDR2 SYGVKD. The V and J genes are TRBV10-3 and TRBJ2-7; the match to TRBD1 covers 7 bases. The TCR originated in a middle-aged man with Graves' ophthalmopathy. Sequencing used blood. The CDR3 region has the DNA TGTGCCATCAGTGGTGAGGGGGCGCCGGCCTACGAGCAGTACTTC. Translating it yields CAISGEGAPAYEQYF.